This T cell receptor beta chain was sequenced for a study of CD8 T cells in Susac syndrome (dated by TCRdb to the late 2010s). Looking at the study overall: Whether CD8+ T cell activation and differentiation in Susac syndrome was antigen driven was tested using repertoire sequencing. The paper's findings and limits, for the study overall: The number of individuals in the TCR sequencing and HLA analysis was acknowledged as relatively small.

RNA was extracted using the RNeasy kit, and roughly 0.5 to 1 ug of the RNA was reverse transcribed with random hexamers. The immunoSEQ multiplex PCR assay, covering 54 Vbeta and 13 Jbeta segments, was used to amplify TCR beta CDR3 regions. PCR amplification bias was corrected by using a synthetic template baseline for primer optimization and computational correction. The paper's processing steps were these. Reads were assigned to V, D and J genes according to IMGT and analyzed in immunoSEQ Analyzer, with only productive sequences retained. Clonality was computed as one minus Shannon entropy normalized by log2 of the number of productive unique sequences. For each patient and control, public and private clones were evaluated within the 100 most prevalent clones. Clones were defined as Susac-specific when absent from the healthy and MS cohorts, from about a thousand published viral clones and from other ImmuneACCESS disease sequences. TCRdb reworked the public reads: Q25 trimming with fastp, MiXCR clone assembly, productive beta chains retained. A single entry per CDR3 protein holds the most common genes and DNA from its merged rows. TCRdb, not the authors, supplied the V and J calls. The table for this sample lists 150,000 or so distinct CDR3 sequences; 93% of them were counted only once. The biggest ten clones account for more than 0.11% of the sample.

Details on this clonotype: The specificity of this receptor is unknown. Base qualities are missing; no much larger clone stands one base away.

Per the germline V gene, MNHEY is the CDR1 and SVGAGI is the CDR2. Trimming takes 0 bases from V and 1 base from J, and the germline ends sit 9 bases apart. The CDR3 runs 15 amino acids, cysteine and phenylalanine included. The sequence is cut down to CDR3 DNA, 45 bases in frame from base 1. Peripheral blood CD8+ and CD4+ T cells from healthy donors, Susac syndrome patients and multiple sclerosis patients were profiled using high-throughput TCR beta sequencing. Healthy donors were age- and sex-matched controls. Bulk CD8+ and CD4+ T cells were purified by magnetic negative isolation, while CD8+ TEMRA cells were enriched using FACS. Blood was drawn into EDTA tubes, processed within 24 hours, and PBMCs were isolated by density gradient centrifugation. PBMCs intended for TCR sequencing were cryopreserved in liquid nitrogen and thawed later in a water bath at 37 degrees C. Purity of sorted or isolated CD4+, CD8+ and CD8+ TEMRA cells was at least 90%.

The chain is encoded by TRBV6-5 joined to TRBJ2-5; the D assignment is uncertain and may be TRBD1 or TRBD2, with 5 bases supporting each. The sequenced material came from CD4+ T cells from PBMCs. The TCR comes from a human donor in good health. The DNA sequence is given as TGTGCCAGCAGTTACTCGGTGGGACCCCAAGAGACCCAGTACTTC. The encoded protein is CASSYSVGPQETQYF.